The source of this TCR beta chain is a study of early T cells in non-severe SARS-CoV-2 infection. Germline V CDR1 and CDR2: SGHDT, YYEEEE. V gave up 4 bases and J gave up 4 bases, with 12 bases separating them. This CDR3 comprises 15 residues. Each single cDNA molecule received a unique molecular identifier. TCRdb processed the 5' RACE reads anew with MiXCR; each CDR3 protein has one entry. The sample carries about 20,000 distinct CDR3 sequences, 4.8% recorded once. Sequencing was done on a sample of whole blood. The rearrangement uses TRBV5-6 and TRBJ2-6; D call uncertain. This receptor was taken from an adult who was a healthcare worker with PCR-confirmed SARS-CoV-2 infection or an uninfected control (not recorded which). The CDR3 loop reads CASSVRPVGANVLTF. CDR3 DNA: TGTGCCAGCAGCGTGAGACCGGTAGGGGCCAACGTCCTGACTTTC. Variable domain in full (rest from reference TRBV5-6 and TRBJ2-6): DAGVTQSPTHLIKTRGQQVTLRCSPKSGHDTVSWYQQALGQGPQFIFQYYEEEERQRGNFPDRFSGHQFPNYSSELNVNALLLGDSALYLCASSVRPVGANVLTFGAGSRLTVL.